The 25 T cell receptor beta chains below come from one sample, sequenced in a study of blood T cell repertoires in COVID-19. Repertoires were generated with immunoSEQ multiplex PCR, while TCRdb's copy carries only in-frame clones and drops some. The sample carries approximately 400,000 clones, approximately 88% recorded once. Sequencing input: peripheral blood. The receptors here all came from a man aged 35 to 55 with acute or convalescent COVID-19.

This clone was found a few times. The genes are TRBV5-4 and TRBJ1-2; maybe TRBD1 (5 bases). The CDR3 covers 14 residues. V gave up 6 bases and J gave up 8 bases, with 20 bases separating them. CDR1 and CDR2 from the germline V gene are SGHNT and YYREEE (reference sequence). In DNA form, the CDR3 reads TGTGCCAGCACTGGAAGGGGAGGGGCGGCGGGCTACACCTTC. Protein sequence: CASTGRGGAAGYTF.

The chain couples TRBV19 to TRBJ2-7, with 9 nucleotides matching TRBD1. This CDR3 spans 14 amino acids. Germline CDR1 LNHDA, CDR2 SQIVND (reference sequence). The J segment lost 4 bases and the V segment lost 4 bases, leaving 5 bases of the junction unmatched. The CDR3 is CASSRGQGPYEQYF. The CDR3 DNA follows: TGTGCCAGTAGTAGGGGACAGGGACCTTACGAGCAGTACTTC. Based on the CDR3 plus reference TRBV19 and TRBJ2-7, the full variable domain is DGGITQSPKYLFRKEGQNVTLSCEQNLNHDAMYWYRQDPGQGLRLIYYSQIVNDFQKGDIAEGYSVSREKKESFPLTVTSAQKNPTAFYLCASSRGQGPYEQYFGPGTRLTVT.

V usage is TRBV19 and J usage is TRBJ1-3, with D unclear. Trimming took off 5 bases at V and 0 bases at J, with 11 bases between the two ends. CDR1 is LNHDA, CDR2 SQIVND, per germline (reference sequence). The CDR3 covers 15 residues. The CDR3 DNA is TGTGCCAGTAGTCCTCAGGATATCTCTGGAAACACCATATATTTT. Translating it yields CASSPQDISGNTIYF.

This chain uses TRBV6-6 with TRBJ2-2, with a possible D match to TRBD1 (5 bases). The V gene lost 7 bases and the J gene lost 4 bases, with 13 bases spanning the gap. This CDR3 comprises 14 residues. The germline V gene has CDR1 MNHNY and CDR2 SVGAGI (reference sequence). The CDR3 sequence: CASKGAMSTGELFF. For the CDR3, the DNA is TGTGCCAGCAAAGGGGCGATGTCCACCGGGGAGCTGTTTTTT.

CDR3: CASSQGQGSTDTQYF. The CDR3, as DNA: TGTGCCAGCAGCCAAGGCCAGGGGAGCACAGATACGCAGTATTTT. The chain is built from TRBV3-1 (or the pseudogene TRBV3-2) and TRBJ2-3; D might be TRBD1 (6 bases). CDR3 length equals 15 residues. The V end was cut by 1 base, the J end by 0 bases, with 8 bases between. Germline V gene sequence: CDR1 LGHDT, CDR2 YNNKEL (reference sequence).

The CDR3 protein is CASSLKAGEYNEQFF. The CDR3, as DNA: TGCGCCAGCAGCTTGAAGGCAGGGGAATACAATGAGCAGTTCTTC. This chain links TRBV5-1 with TRBJ2-1, with D possibly being TRBD1 (6 bases). The germline CDR1 and CDR2 sequences are SGHRS and YFSETQ. The CDR3 length is 15 residues. Trimming shortened V by 1 base and J by 4 bases, and 12 bases separated the two germline ends.

The chain uses TRBV19 and TRBJ2-7; a possible D gene is TRBD2 (6 bases). Germline V gene lookup returns CDR1 LNHDA and CDR2 SQIVND (reference sequence). The germline V and J ends were trimmed by 5 bases and 7 bases, with 15 bases remaining between them. This CDR3 is built from 13 residues. The CDR3 protein is CASSSRREEEQYF. The CDR3 DNA reads TGTGCCAGTAGTTCCCGCAGGGAGGAAGAGCAGTACTTC.

The chain is built from TRBV5-1 and TRBJ1-1; weak D call: TRBD1 (6 bases). This CDR3 region has 12 residues. Deletions cut 4 bases from V and 5 bases from J, with 9 bases between. The germline V gene has CDR1 SGHRS and CDR2 YFSETQ. In DNA, the CDR3 is TGCGCCAGCAGCGTCACAGGGACTGAAGCTTTCTTT. Translation: CASSVTGTEAFF.

This clone was seen more than once but under ten times. CDR3 bases: TGTGCCAGCAGCTCTTTCCGGGACAGGGATGATTATAACTCTGGAAACACCATATATTTT. This codes for CASSSFRDRDDYNSGNTIYF. This chain connects TRBV7-8 to TRBJ1-3; 9 nucleotides align to TRBD1. V trimming: 4 bases; J trimming: 0 bases; junction bases outside the gene matches: 16. This CDR3 has 20 residues. Germline V gene sequence: CDR1 SGHVS, CDR2 FQNEAQ.

The V call is TRBV27, the J call TRBJ2-7; 12 bases line up with TRBD2. Germline V gene lookup returns CDR1 MNHEY and CDR2 SMNVEV (reference sequence). The CDR3 spans 15 residues. J lost 9 bases, V lost 6 bases, and 12 bases had no gene match. CDR3 sequence (DNA): TGTGCCAGCAGCCCAAGAGCTAGCGGGAGGGCCTTGCAGTACTTC. Its translation: CASSPRASGRALQYF.

On this clone itself: Other DNA sequences in the sample encode the same CDR3. V gene TRBV7-3 combines with J gene TRBJ2-3; maybe TRBD1 (5 bases). The CDR3 has 13 residues. V lost 2 bases, J lost 3 bases, and 6 bases lay in between. From germline, CDR1 is SGHTA and CDR2 FQGTGA. For the CDR3, the DNA is TGTGCCAGCAGCTTAGGGGCTACAGATACGCAGTATTTT. Protein product: CASSLGATDTQYF. The full variable domain, completed using reference TRBV7-3 and TRBJ2-3, is GAGVSQTPSNKVTEKGKYVELRCDPISGHTALYWYRQSLGQGPEFLIYFQGTGAADDSGLPNDRFFAVRPEGSVSTLKIQRTERGDSAVYLCASSLGATDTQYFGPGTRLTVL.

As regards this clone: The same CDR3 also results from other DNA sequences found in this sample. The chain links TRBV27 to TRBJ2-1, with D perhaps matching TRBD2 (5 bases). The V gene's germline CDR1 is MNHEY and CDR2 SMNVEV (reference sequence). The CDR3 is made up of 14 amino acids. V lost 3 bases and J 2 bases, leaving 8 bases between the germline ends. CDR3 amino acids: CASSLAGAYNEQFF. The CDR3 region has the DNA TGTGCCAGCAGTTTGGCGGGCGCCTACAATGAGCAGTTCTTC.

The V gene is TRBV2, the J gene TRBJ2-5; D is perhaps TRBD1 (6 bases). The ends were cut back, 2 bases at V and 4 bases at J, with 8 bases in the middle. Looked up from germline, CDR1 is SNHLY and CDR2 is FYNNEI. The CDR3 runs to 13 residues. CDR3 in amino acids: CASSEWGLETQYF. The CDR3, as DNA: TGTGCCAGCAGTGAATGGGGGCTAGAGACCCAGTACTTC.

This clone has only a few counts. The gene calls are TRBV5-5 and TRBJ1-3; D is uncertain. Germline CDR1 reads SGHKS; CDR2 reads YYEKEE (reference sequence). There are 17 residues in the CDR3. Trimming removed 0 bases from V and 0 bases from J, with 13 bases in between. Here the CDR3 reads CASSLGAGLSSGNTIYF. The CDR3 DNA reads as TGTGCCAGCAGCTTGGGGGCGGGTCTGAGCTCTGGAAACACCATATATTTT. Full variable domain (rest looked up from reference TRBV5-5 and TRBJ1-3): DAGVTQSPTHLIKTRGQQVTLRCSPISGHKSVSWYQQVLGQGPQFIFQYYEKEERGRGNFPDRFSARQFPNYSSELNVNALLLGDSALYLCASSLGAGLSSGNTIYFGEGSWLTVV.

For the CDR3, the DNA is TGTGCCAGCAGCCAAGGGATCGGGGGGATCCAAGAGACCCAGTACTTC. The encoded protein is CASSQGIGGIQETQYF. The V call is TRBV3-1 (or the pseudogene TRBV3-2), the J call TRBJ2-5; TRBD2 matches at 7 bases. Trimming removed 1 base from V and 1 base from J; junction bases left unmatched: 6. Germline loops: CDR1 LGHDT, CDR2 YNNKEL (reference sequence). CDR3 length: 16 residues.

The chain combines TRBV28 with TRBJ2-4, with D possibly matching TRBD2 (6 bases). Germline CDR1 is MDHEN and CDR2 is SYDVKM. The length of the CDR3 is 13 residues. V was trimmed by 4 bases and J by 8 bases, leaving 12 bases between them. CDR3 nucleotide sequence: TGTGCCAGCAGTTGGGGGGATAGGGACATTCAGTACTTC. Amino acid sequence: CASSWGDRDIQYF.

The chain carries TRBV19 and TRBJ2-2, with D perhaps matching TRBD2 (5 bases). CDR1 LNHDA and CDR2 SQIVND come from the germline V gene (reference sequence). V was pared by 0 bases and J by 0 bases, with 5 bases between. This CDR3 comprises 15 residues. The CDR3 nucleotides are TGTGCCAGTAGTATAGAAGCGGCGAACACCGGGGAGCTGTTTTTT. This codes for CASSIEAANTGELFF. The full variable domain, rest sourced from reference TRBV19 and TRBJ2-2, is DGGITQSPKYLFRKEGQNVTLSCEQNLNHDAMYWYRQDPGQGLRLIYYSQIVNDFQKGDIAEGYSVSREKKESFPLTVTSAQKNPTAFYLCASSIEAANTGELFFGEGSRLTVL.

V usage is TRBV5-1 and J usage is TRBJ1-3; D may be TRBD1 (6 bases). Trimming removed 1 base from V and 6 bases from J, with 17 bases in between. Germline V gene sequence: CDR1 SGHRS, CDR2 YFSETQ. This CDR3 region has 16 residues. The CDR3: CASSLSGGRFSNTIYF. As DNA, the CDR3 is TGCGCCAGCAGCTTGAGCGGGGGGCGATTCTCAAACACCATATATTTT.

The chain couples TRBV6-5 to TRBJ2-7; D is unresolved. Trimming removed 2 bases from V and 6 bases from J, with 11 bases in between. This CDR3 spans 13 amino acids. Germline loops: CDR1 MNHEY, CDR2 SVGAGI. The CDR3 nucleotides are TGTGCCAGCAGTTACGGTCGGGTAACCGAGCAGTACTTC. Its protein is CASSYGRVTEQYF.

This clone has more than one count but fewer than ten. For the CDR3, the DNA is TGCGCCAGCAAACGAGGACAGGGTCCTAACGAGCAGTACTTC. Translated, it gives CASKRGQGPNEQYF. The genes are TRBV5-1 and TRBJ2-7, with 8 bases identical to TRBD1. Germline V lookup: CDR1 SGHRS, CDR2 YFSETQ. There are 14 residues in the CDR3. The junction had 10 bases not matched to a gene; V was cut back by 6 bases and J by 5 bases.

The chain couples TRBV9 to TRBJ2-2; D might be TRBD1 (5 bases). Germline V gene sequence: CDR1 SGDLS, CDR2 YYNGEE. This CDR3 is built from 15 residues. The V end lost 4 bases, the J end lost 0 bases, and 10 bases lay between the germline ends. The CDR3 sequence is CASSLTAANTGELFF. The DNA of the CDR3 is TGTGCCAGCAGCTTGACAGCCGCGAACACCGGGGAGCTGTTTTTT.

This chain uses TRBV9 with TRBJ2-1, with a possible D match to TRBD2 (7 bases). The CDR3 totals 14 residues. With 3 bases removed from V and 4 bases from J, the gap between germline ends came to 11 bases. Germline lookup yields CDR1 SGDLS and CDR2 YYNGEE. The CDR3 DNA follows: TGTGCCAGCAGCGAGAGGGGGGGATACAATGAGCAGTTCTTC. Protein product: CASSERGGYNEQFF.

The chain employs TRBV3-1 (or the pseudogene TRBV3-2) and TRBJ1-1; a weak D match, TRBD1 (6 bases). The germline V gene encodes CDR1 LGHDT and CDR2 YNNKEL (reference sequence). The CDR3 runs 15 residues. With 6 bases removed from V and 4 bases from J, the gap between germline ends came to 18 bases. The DNA for the CDR3 is TGTGCCAGCAGACCTCGGGGGGGCGGGGTCACTGAAGCTTTCTTT. Translation gives CASRPRGGGVTEAFF.

The rearrangement uses TRBV5-4 and TRBJ1-1; maybe TRBD1 (6 bases). Germline V gives CDR1 SGHNT, CDR2 YYREEE (reference sequence). V lost 3 bases, J lost 3 bases, and 15 bases lay in between. The CDR3 is 15 amino acids. The CDR3 loop is CASSSGTTGYTEAFF. DNA for the CDR3: TGTGCCAGCAGCTCAGGAACCACAGGGTACACTGAAGCTTTCTTT. Looking up the rest from reference TRBV5-4 and TRBJ1-1 gives the full variable domain: ETGVTQSPTHLIKTRGQQVTLRCSSQSGHNTVSWYQQALGQGPQFIFQYYREEENGRGNFPPRFSGLQFPNYSSELNVNALELDDSALYLCASSSGTTGYTEAFFGQGTRLTVV.

The chain employs TRBV2 and TRBJ1-6; 11 nucleotides align to TRBD1. Per germline, CDR1 SNHLY and CDR2 FYNNEI. The junction had 7 bases not matched to a gene; V was cut back by 6 bases and J by 9 bases. The CDR3 totals 15 residues. CDR3 sequence (DNA): TGTGCCAGCAGGACCGGGACAGGGGGTACTTCACCCCTCCACTTT. Its protein product is CASRTGTGGTSPLHF.